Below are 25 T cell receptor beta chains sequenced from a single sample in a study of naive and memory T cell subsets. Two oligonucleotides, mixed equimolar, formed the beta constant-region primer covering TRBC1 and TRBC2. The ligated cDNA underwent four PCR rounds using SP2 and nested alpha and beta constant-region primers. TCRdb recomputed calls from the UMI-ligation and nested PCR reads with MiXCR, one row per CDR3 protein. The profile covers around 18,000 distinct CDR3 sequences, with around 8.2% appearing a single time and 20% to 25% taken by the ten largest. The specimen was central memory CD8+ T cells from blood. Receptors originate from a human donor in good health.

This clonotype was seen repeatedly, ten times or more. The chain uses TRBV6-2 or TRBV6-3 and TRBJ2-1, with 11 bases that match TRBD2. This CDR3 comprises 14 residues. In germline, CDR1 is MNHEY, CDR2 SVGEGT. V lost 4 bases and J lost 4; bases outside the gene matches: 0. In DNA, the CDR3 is TGTGCCAGCAGTTCTAGCGGGGGGTACAATGAGCAGTTCTTC. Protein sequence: CASSSSGGYNEQFF.

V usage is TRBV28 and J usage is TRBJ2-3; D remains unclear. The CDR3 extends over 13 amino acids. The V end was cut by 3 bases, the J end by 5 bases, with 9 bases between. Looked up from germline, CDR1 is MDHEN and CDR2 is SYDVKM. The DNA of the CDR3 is TGTGCCAGCAGTTTGAGTGGTGGAGATACGCAGTATTTT. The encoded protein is CASSLSGGDTQYF.

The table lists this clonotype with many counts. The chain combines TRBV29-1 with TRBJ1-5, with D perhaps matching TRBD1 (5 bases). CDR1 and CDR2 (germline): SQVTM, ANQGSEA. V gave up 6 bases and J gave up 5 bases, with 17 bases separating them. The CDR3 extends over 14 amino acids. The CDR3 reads CSVNDAGDHQPQHF. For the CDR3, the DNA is TGCAGCGTAAACGACGCGGGGGACCATCAGCCCCAGCATTTT.

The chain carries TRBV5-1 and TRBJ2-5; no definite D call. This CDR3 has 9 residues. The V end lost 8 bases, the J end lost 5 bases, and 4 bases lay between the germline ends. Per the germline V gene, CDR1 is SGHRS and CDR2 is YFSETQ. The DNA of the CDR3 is TGCGCCAGGGGGGAGACCCAGTACTTC. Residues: CARGETQYF.

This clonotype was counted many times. This chain's CDR3 is CAISVGGEGDYNEQFF. The CDR3 DNA sequence: TGTGCCATCAGTGTAGGCGGGGAGGGGGACTACAATGAGCAGTTCTTC. J is TRBJ2-1 and V is TRBV10-3, with D possibly matching TRBD2 (7 bases). The CDR3 has 16 amino acids. Germline CDR1 ENHRY, CDR2 SYGVKD. V was clipped by 4 bases and J by 3 bases, with 16 bases between them.

The CDR3 DNA reads TGTGCCAGCAGCTTAGAGTTGTGGGGGAACACTGAAGCTTTCTTT. Translated: CASSLELWGNTEAFF. V and J are TRBV7-8 and TRBJ1-1; no clear D. The CDR3 sequence is 15 residues long. Trimming left V 1 base short and J 1 base short, with 10 bases between. Germline lookup yields CDR1 SGHVS and CDR2 FQNEAQ.

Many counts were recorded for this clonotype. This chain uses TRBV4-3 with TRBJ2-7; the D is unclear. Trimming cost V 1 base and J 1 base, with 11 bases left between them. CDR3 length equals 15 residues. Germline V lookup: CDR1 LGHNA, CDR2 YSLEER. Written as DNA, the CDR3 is TGCGCCAGCAGCCAAGGAAGTATGGGTTCCTACGAGCAGTACTTC. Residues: CASSQGSMGSYEQYF.

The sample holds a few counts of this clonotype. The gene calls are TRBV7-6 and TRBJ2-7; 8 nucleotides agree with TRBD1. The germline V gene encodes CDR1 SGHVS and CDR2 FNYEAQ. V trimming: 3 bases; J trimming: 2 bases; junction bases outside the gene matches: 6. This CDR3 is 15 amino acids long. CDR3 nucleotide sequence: TGTGCCAGCAGCTTCGGGACAGGACGTACCTACGAGCAGTACTTC. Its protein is CASSFGTGRTYEQYF.

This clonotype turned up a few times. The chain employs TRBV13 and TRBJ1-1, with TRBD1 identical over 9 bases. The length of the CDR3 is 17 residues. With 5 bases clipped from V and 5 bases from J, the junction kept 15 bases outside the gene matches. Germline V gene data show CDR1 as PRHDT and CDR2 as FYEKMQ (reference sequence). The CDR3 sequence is CASSPGGTGPGGTEAFF. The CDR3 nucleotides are TGTGCCAGCAGCCCCGGAGGGACAGGGCCAGGAGGAACTGAAGCTTTCTTT.

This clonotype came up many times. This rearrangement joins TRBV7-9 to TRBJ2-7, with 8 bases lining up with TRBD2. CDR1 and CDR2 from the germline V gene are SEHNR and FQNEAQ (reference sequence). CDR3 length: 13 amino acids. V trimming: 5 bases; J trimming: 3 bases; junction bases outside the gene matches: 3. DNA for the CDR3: TGTGCCAGCAGCCCCGGGACTAGCTACGAGCAGTACTTC. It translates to CASSPGTSYEQYF. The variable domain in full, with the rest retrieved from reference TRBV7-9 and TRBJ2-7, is DTGVSQNPRHKITKRGQNVTFRCDPISEHNRLYWYRQTLGQGPEFLTYFQNEAQLEKSRLLSDRFSAERPKGSFSTLEIQRTEQGDSAMYLCASSPGTSYEQYFGPGTRLTVT.

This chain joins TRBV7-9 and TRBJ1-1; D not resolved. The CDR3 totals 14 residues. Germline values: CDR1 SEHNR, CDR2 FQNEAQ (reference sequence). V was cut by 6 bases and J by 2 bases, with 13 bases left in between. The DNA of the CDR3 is TGTGCCAGCAGAAACGGTGGGCGTAACACTGAAGCTTTCTTT. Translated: CASRNGGRNTEAFF.

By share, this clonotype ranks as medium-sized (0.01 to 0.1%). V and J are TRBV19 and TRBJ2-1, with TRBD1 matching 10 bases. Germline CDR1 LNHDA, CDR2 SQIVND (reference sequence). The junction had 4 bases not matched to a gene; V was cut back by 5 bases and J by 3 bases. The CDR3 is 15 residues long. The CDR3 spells CASSAGTGDYNEQFF. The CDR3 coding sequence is TGTGCCAGTAGTGCCGGGACAGGGGACTACAATGAGCAGTTCTTC.

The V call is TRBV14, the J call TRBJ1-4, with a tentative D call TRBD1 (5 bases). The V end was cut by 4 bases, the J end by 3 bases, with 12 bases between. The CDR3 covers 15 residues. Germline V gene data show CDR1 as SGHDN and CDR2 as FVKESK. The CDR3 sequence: CASSPAGRPNEKLFF. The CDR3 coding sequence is TGTGCCAGCAGCCCTGCGGGACGGCCTAATGAAAAACTGTTTTTT.

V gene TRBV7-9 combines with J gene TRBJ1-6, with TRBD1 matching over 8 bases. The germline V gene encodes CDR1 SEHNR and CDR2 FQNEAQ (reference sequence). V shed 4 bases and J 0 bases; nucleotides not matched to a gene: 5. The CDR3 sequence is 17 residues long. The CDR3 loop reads CASSSDRASSYNSPLHF. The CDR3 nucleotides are TGTGCCAGCAGCTCGGACAGGGCGAGCTCCTATAATTCACCCCTCCACTTT. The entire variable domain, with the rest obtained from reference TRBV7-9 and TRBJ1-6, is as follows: DTGVSQNPRHKITKRGQNVTFRCDPISEHNRLYWYRQTLGQGPEFLTYFQNEAQLEKSRLLSDRFSAERPKGSFSTLEIQRTEQGDSAMYLCASSSDRASSYNSPLHFGNGTRLTVT.

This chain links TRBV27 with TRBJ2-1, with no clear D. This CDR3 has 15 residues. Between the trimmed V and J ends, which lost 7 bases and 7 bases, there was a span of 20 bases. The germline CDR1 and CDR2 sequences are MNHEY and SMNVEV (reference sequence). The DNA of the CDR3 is TGTGCCAGCACCGTAACTTCGGACCGGCGTAATGAGCAGTTCTTC. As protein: CASTVTSDRRNEQFF.

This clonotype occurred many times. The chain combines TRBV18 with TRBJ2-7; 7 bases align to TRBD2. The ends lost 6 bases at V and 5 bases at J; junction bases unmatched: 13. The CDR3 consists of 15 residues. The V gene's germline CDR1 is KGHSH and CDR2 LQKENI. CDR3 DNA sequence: TGTGCCAGCTCCCCCACGGCGGGAGCGGGTAACGAGCAGTACTTC. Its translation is CASSPTAGAGNEQYF.

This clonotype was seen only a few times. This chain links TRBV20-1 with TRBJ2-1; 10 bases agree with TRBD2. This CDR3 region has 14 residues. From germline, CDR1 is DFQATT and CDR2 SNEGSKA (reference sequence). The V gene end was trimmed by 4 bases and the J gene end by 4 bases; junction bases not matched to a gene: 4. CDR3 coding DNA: TGCAGTGCTACTAGCGGGAGAGATTACAATGAGCAGTTCTTC. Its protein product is CSATSGRDYNEQFF.

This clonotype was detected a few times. CDR3 loop: CASSNTPGEGHDEQFF. DNA of the CDR3: TGTGCCAGCAGTAACACGCCGGGCGAGGGACACGATGAGCAGTTCTTC. The rearrangement links TRBV6-2 or TRBV6-3 to TRBJ2-1, with D perhaps matching TRBD1 (6 bases). V gave up 5 bases and J gave up 8 bases, with 22 bases separating them. CDR3 size: 16 residues. Germline lookup yields CDR1 MNHEY and CDR2 SVGEGT.

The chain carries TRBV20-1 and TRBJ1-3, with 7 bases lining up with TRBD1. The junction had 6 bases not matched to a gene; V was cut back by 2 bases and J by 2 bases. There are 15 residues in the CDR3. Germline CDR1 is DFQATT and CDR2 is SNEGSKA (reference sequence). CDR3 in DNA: TGCAGTGCTAGATGCCGAGGGGGCCCTGGAAACACCATATATTTT. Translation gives CSARCRGGPGNTIYF.

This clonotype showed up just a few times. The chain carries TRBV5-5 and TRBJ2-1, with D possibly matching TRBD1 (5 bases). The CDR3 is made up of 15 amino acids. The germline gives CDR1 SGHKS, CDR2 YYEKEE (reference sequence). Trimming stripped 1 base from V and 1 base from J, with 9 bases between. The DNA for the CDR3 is TGTGCCAGCAGCTTGAGGGGTCAATCCTACAATGAGCAGTTCTTC. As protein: CASSLRGQSYNEQFF.

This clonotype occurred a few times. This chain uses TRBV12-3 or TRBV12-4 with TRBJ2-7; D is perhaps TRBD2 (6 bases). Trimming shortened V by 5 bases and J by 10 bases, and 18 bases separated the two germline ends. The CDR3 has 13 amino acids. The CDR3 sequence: CASSPGLSWFQYF. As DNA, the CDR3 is TGTGCCAGCAGTCCCGGACTATCTTGGTTCCAGTACTTC.

CDR3 bases: TGTGCCAGTAGTCCAGGGAGCCTAGGCCCCTACGAGCAGTACTTC. Protein sequence: CASSPGSLGPYEQYF. The V and J genes are TRBV19 and TRBJ2-7; TRBD1 or TRBD2 may be the D gene (5 bases each). Germline lookup yields CDR1 LNHDA and CDR2 SQIVND (reference sequence). V lost 5 bases and J lost 2, with 16 bases in between. This CDR3 is built from 15 residues.

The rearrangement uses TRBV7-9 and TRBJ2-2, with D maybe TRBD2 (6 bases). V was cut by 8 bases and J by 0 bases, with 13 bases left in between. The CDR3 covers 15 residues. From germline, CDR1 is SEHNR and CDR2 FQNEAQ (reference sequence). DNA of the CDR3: TGTGCCAGCTCCAGTCGGGACTCGAACACCGGGGAGCTGTTTTTT. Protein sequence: CASSSRDSNTGELFF.

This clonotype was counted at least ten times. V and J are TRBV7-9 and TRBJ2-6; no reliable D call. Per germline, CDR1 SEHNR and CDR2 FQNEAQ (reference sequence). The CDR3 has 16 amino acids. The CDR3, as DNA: TGTGCGTCCGGCACAGCCGTTCACGACGGGGCCAACGTCCTGACTTTC. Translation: CASGTAVHDGANVLTF.

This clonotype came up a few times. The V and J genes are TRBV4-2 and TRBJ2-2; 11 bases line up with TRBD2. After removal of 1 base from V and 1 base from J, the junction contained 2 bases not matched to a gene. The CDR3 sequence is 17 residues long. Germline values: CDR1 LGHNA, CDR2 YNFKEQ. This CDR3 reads CASSQGLAGGNTGELFF. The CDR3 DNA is TGTGCCAGCAGCCAAGGGCTAGCGGGAGGGAACACCGGGGAGCTGTTTTTT.